This T cell receptor (beta chain) emerged from a study of blood T cell repertoires in COVID-19. This CDR3 has 14 amino acids. Germline V gives CDR1 MRHNA, CDR2 SNTAGT. V shed 2 bases and J shed 5 bases, with 10 bases lying between them. As originally analysed: By means of reference gene primer amplification, nucleated cell counts were estimated. Sequencing was performed with immunoSEQ multiplex PCR; in TCRdb, only in-frame clones are kept and a portion is missing. That table supplies the V and J calls and clone size; D and trimming were determined from the DNA. This table holds roughly 300,000 clones, just over 85% found once. The participants were between about 18 and 90 years old and came from some 23 US areas. Each participant's cohort was designated according to participant-reported clinical history.

The TCR was taken from a woman in her thirties or forties with acute COVID-19. Sequenced sample: PBMCs or T cells enriched from blood (not recorded which). The chain uses TRBV6-4 and TRBJ2-1; D possibly corresponds to TRBD2 (6 bases). The CDR3 DNA reads TGTGCCAGCAGTGACCGCGGGGACCACAATGAGCAGTTCTTC. Its protein product is CASSDRGDHNEQFF.